What follows are 10 T cell receptor beta chains derived from one specimen sequenced in a study of blood T cells in healthy people across ages. Sample-barcoded 5' priming and a J-beta primer mix drove a second PCR of about 7 to 11 cycles. From the 5' RACE reads, TCRdb called clonotypes with MiXCR, one entry per CDR3 protein. The sample lists some 1.7 million distinct CDR3 sequences; roughly 28% were seen once. Sequences were obtained from blood. These receptors all stem from a woman younger than 45 in good health.

This chain joins TRBV6-6 and TRBJ2-5; D is perhaps TRBD1 or TRBD2 (6 bases each). Per the germline V gene, CDR1 is MNHNY and CDR2 is SVGAGI (reference sequence). The V end was cut by 7 bases, the J end by 0 bases, with 15 bases between. CDR3 length: 15 amino acids. The CDR3 is CASTQTRGYQETQYF. CDR3 DNA sequence: TGTGCCAGCACCCAGACTAGGGGGTACCAAGAGACCCAGTACTTC.

The chain couples TRBV6-1 to TRBJ2-5, with a possible D match to TRBD1 (6 bases). The DNA matches TRBJ2-7 better at its end, which makes the J call doubtful. Germline CDR1 MNHNS, CDR2 SASEGT. The CDR3 is 12 residues long. CDR3 in amino acids: CASRNQGYEQYF. CDR3 bases: TGTGCCAGCAGGAACCAGGGGTACGAGCAGTACTTC.

The chain is built from TRBV28 and TRBJ2-1; weak D call: TRBD1 (6 bases). The CDR3 contains 17 residues. V lost 6 bases to trimming and J lost 0 bases, with 18 bases between them. Germline lookup yields CDR1 MDHEN and CDR2 SYDVKM. CDR3 region: CASSRRQDGSSYNEQFF. CDR3 in DNA: TGTGCCAGCAGCCGAAGACAGGATGGGAGCTCCTACAATGAGCAGTTCTTC.

With respect to this clonotype: At one end, the junction sequence differs from germline, possibly due to a read error. The gene calls are TRBV5-1 and TRBJ2-1; TRBD2 is a possible D gene (5 bases). Germline lookup yields CDR1 SGHRS and CDR2 YFSETQ. This CDR3 has 14 residues. CDR3 bases: TGCGTCAGCATGATGGAGACTATGGACAATGAGCAGTTCTTC. Protein product: CVSMMETMDNEQFF.

This clonotype has a handful of counts. The chain has TRBV24-1 and TRBJ2-1; D is undetermined. The CDR3 has 13 residues. The germline gives CDR1 KGHDR, CDR2 SFDVKD. The V end was cut by 8 bases, the J end by 6 bases, with 13 bases between. In DNA, the CDR3 is TGTGCCACCACCCCCGCAATGGGCAATGAGCAGTTCTTC. Translating it yields CATTPAMGNEQFF.

This clonotype was recorded a few times. The V and J genes are TRBV6-1 and TRBJ1-2; D is unresolved. In germline, CDR1 is MNHNS, CDR2 SASEGT. CDR3 length: 14 amino acids. V dropped 7 bases and J dropped 2 bases, with 14 bases sitting between them. DNA for the CDR3: TGTGCCAGCACCGGGCCCCAGAGAAACTATGGCTACACCTTC. The encoded protein is CASTGPQRNYGYTF.

This clonotype turned up a few times. V and J are TRBV6-2 or TRBV6-3 and TRBJ2-2; no definite D call. The CDR3 covers 15 residues. The V gene's germline CDR1 is MNHEY and CDR2 SVGEGT. V was pared by 2 bases and J by 1 base, with 8 bases between. CDR3: CASSYRFENTGELFF. CDR3 in DNA: TGTGCCAGCAGTTACCGGTTTGAGAACACCGGGGAGCTGTTTTTT.

This clonotype appeared a single time. The V and J genes are TRBV7-9 and TRBJ2-1; TRBD1 aligns across 12 bases. The germline gives CDR1 SEHNR, CDR2 FQNEAQ (reference sequence). There are 17 residues in the CDR3. V dropped 0 bases and J dropped 7; count of bases not matched to a gene: 7. The CDR3, as DNA: TGTGCCAGCAGCTTAGCCCTGGGACAGGGGGCAGGGAATGAGCAGTTCTTC. Its translation: CASSLALGQGAGNEQFF.

V and J are TRBV20-1 and TRBJ2-1, with D tentatively TRBD2 (6 bases). Germline values: CDR1 DFQATT, CDR2 SNEGSKA (reference sequence). There are 14 residues in the CDR3. With 0 bases removed from V and 9 bases from J, the gap between germline ends came to 15 bases. CDR3 region: CSAREEAGLSEQFF. The CDR3 DNA reads as TGCAGTGCTAGAGAGGAGGCGGGATTATCTGAGCAGTTCTTC.

The rearrangement uses TRBV6-5 and TRBJ1-2; 7 bases map to TRBD1. With V trimmed by 4 bases and J by 6 bases, 5 bases remained unmatched. This CDR3 has 13 residues. Germline CDR1 reads MNHEY; CDR2 reads SVGAGI. The CDR3: CASSFRQGHGYTF. CDR3 bases: TGTGCCAGCAGTTTCCGACAGGGCCATGGCTACACCTTC.